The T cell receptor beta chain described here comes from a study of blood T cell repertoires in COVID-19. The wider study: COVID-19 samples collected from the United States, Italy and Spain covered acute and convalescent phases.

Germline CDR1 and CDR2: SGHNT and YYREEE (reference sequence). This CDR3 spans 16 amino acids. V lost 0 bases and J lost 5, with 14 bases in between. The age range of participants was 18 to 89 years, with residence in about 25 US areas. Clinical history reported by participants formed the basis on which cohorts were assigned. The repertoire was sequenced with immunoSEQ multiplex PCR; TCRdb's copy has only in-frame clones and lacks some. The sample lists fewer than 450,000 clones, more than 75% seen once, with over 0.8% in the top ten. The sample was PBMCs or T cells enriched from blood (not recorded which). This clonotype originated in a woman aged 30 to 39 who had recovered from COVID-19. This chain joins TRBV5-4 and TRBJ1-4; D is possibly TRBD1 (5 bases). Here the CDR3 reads CASSLGGRQRNEKLFF. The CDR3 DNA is TGTGCCAGCAGCTTGGGGGGCAGGCAAAGGAATGAAAAACTGTTTTTT.